Below are 28 T cell receptor beta chains sequenced from a single sample in a study of CD8 T cells in Susac syndrome. With random hexamers, roughly 0.5 to 1 ug RNA was reverse transcribed. TCRdb recomputed calls from the immunoSEQ multiplex PCR reads with MiXCR, one row per CDR3 protein. The sample shows 150,000 to 250,000 distinct CDR3 sequences, roughly 96% of them seen only once. The material sequenced was CD4+ T cells from PBMCs. The receptors originated from a human donor with multiple sclerosis.

The chain is built from TRBV7-2 and TRBJ2-3, with unresolved D. Trimming cost V 3 bases and J 2 bases, with 15 bases left between them. CDR3 length equals 16 residues. Germline CDR1 is SGHTA and CDR2 is FQGNSA. CDR3 DNA: TGTGCCAGCAGCTTTCGAAACCGACCTTCCACAGATACGCAGTATTTT. Translated, it gives CASSFRNRPSTDTQYF.

The V gene is TRBV19, the J gene TRBJ1-5, with a tentative D call TRBD1 (5 bases). The V and J ends lost 3 bases and 7 bases respectively, with 10 bases between them. Germline V gene data show CDR1 as LNHDA and CDR2 as SQIVND (reference sequence). The CDR3 runs 13 residues. CDR3 residues: CASSISGMQPQHF. The CDR3, as DNA: TGTGCCAGTAGTATTTCAGGGATGCAGCCCCAGCATTTT.

CDR3 sequence reads: CASRENLALHF. CDR3 sequence (DNA): TGTGCCAGCAGAGAAAATTTGGCCCTCCACTTT. The chain recombines TRBV2 with TRBJ1-6; no definite D call. V lost 6 bases and J lost 14, with 11 bases in between. CDR1 is SNHLY, CDR2 FYNNEI, per germline. CDR3 length: 11 residues.

The chain is built from TRBV11-3 and TRBJ2-7; maybe TRBD2 (6 bases). The CDR3 sequence is 14 residues long. Trimming removed 3 bases at V and 1 base at J, with 10 bases between. Germline values: CDR1 SGHNT, CDR2 YENEEA. As DNA, the CDR3 is TGTGCCAGCAGCTTTGGGAGGTTTTCCTACGAGCAGTACTTC. Translating gives CASSFGRFSYEQYF. The full variable domain, in which reference TRBV11-3 and TRBJ2-7 provide the parts outside the CDR3, is EAGVVQSPRYKIIEKKQPVAFWCNPISGHNTLYWYLQNLGQGPELLIRYENEEAVDDSQLPKDRFSAERLKGVDSTLKIQPAELGDSAVYLCASSFGRFSYEQYFGPGTRLTVT.

V is TRBV11-3 and J is TRBJ2-1, with 12 bases aligning to TRBD2. The CDR3 loop spans 16 amino acids. The V gene end was trimmed by 5 bases and the J gene end by 7 bases; junction bases not matched to a gene: 9. Per the germline V gene, CDR1 is SGHNT and CDR2 is YENEEA. CDR3 residues: CASSPSLAGGLNEQFF. In nucleotides, the CDR3 is TGTGCCAGCAGCCCTAGTCTAGCGGGGGGGCTAAATGAGCAGTTCTTC.

This clonotype has just one count. V gene TRBV4-1 combines with J gene TRBJ2-7; 7 bases are a match to TRBD2. The junction had 6 bases not matched to a gene; V was cut back by 4 bases and J by 6 bases. There are 13 residues in the CDR3. The V gene's germline CDR1 is MGHRA and CDR2 YSYEKL. For the CDR3, the DNA is TGCGCCAGCAGCCTCCGGGAGGAGGCCGAGCAGTACTTC. It codes for CASSLREEAEQYF.

The J gene is TRBJ2-3, the V gene TRBV10-3; D call uncertain. This CDR3 contains 11 residues. V was trimmed by 4 bases and J by 4 bases, leaving 3 bases between them. Germline CDR1 is ENHRY and CDR2 is SYGVKD. In DNA form, the CDR3 reads TGTGCCATCAGTGCTGCAGATACGCAGTATTTT. Encoded protein: CAISAADTQYF.

The chain links TRBV30 to TRBJ1-5; D unclear. V lost 2 bases, J lost 4 bases, and 9 bases lay in between. CDR3 size: 13 residues. CDR1 and CDR2 (germline): GTSNPN, SVGIG (reference sequence). As DNA, the CDR3 is TGTGCCTGGAGTTTGGAACAGAATCAGCCCCAGCATTTT. It yields the protein CAWSLEQNQPQHF.

The V call is TRBV2, the J call TRBJ1-5; D not certain. The CDR3 extends over 14 amino acids. V gave up 5 bases and J gave up 4 bases, with 12 bases separating them. Germline V gives CDR1 SNHLY, CDR2 FYNNEI. CDR3 residues: CASSITPKNQPQHF. The CDR3 DNA reads TGTGCCAGCAGTATAACACCTAAGAATCAGCCCCAGCATTTT.

The chain recombines TRBV7-2 with TRBJ2-7; 7 bases map to TRBD1. The CDR3 has 14 amino acids. Per the germline V gene, CDR1 is SGHTA and CDR2 is FQGNSA. The junction had 4 bases not matched to a gene; V was cut back by 5 bases and J by 0 bases. CDR3 amino acids: CASSRQGNSYEQYF. CDR3 coding DNA: TGTGCCAGCAGCCGACAGGGAAACTCCTACGAGCAGTACTTC.

The chain joins TRBV14 to TRBJ2-7; 11 bases line up with TRBD2. The length of the CDR3 is 15 residues. The ends lost 3 bases at V and 12 bases at J; junction bases unmatched: 13. CDR1 SGHDN and CDR2 FVKESK come from the germline V gene. CDR3 sequence reads: CASSQRVYLAGGLYF. CDR3 nucleotides: TGTGCCAGCAGCCAGAGAGTTTATCTAGCGGGAGGCCTGTACTTC. The full variable domain, its missing parts supplied by reference TRBV14 and TRBJ2-7, is EAGVTQFPSHSVIEKGQTVTLRCDPISGHDNLYWYRRVMGKEIKFLLHFVKESKQDESGMPNNRFLAERTGGTYSTLKVQPAELEDSGVYFCASSQRVYLAGGLYFGPGTRLTVT.

The chain has TRBV27 and TRBJ2-7; 7 nucleotides line up with TRBD2. The V gene end was trimmed by 1 base and the J gene end by 5 bases; junction bases not matched to a gene: 8. The CDR3 spans 15 residues. The V gene's germline CDR1 is MNHEY and CDR2 SMNVEV (reference sequence). The CDR3 bases are TGTGCCAGCAGTTTATATCGGGGGAGGGCACACGAGCAGTACTTC. As protein: CASSLYRGRAHEQYF.

V gene TRBV4-1 combines with J gene TRBJ1-1, with a weak D call TRBD1 (5 bases). The germline V and J ends were trimmed by 4 bases and 6 bases, with 12 bases remaining between them. Per germline, CDR1 MGHRA and CDR2 YSYEKL. This CDR3 comprises 13 residues. This chain's CDR3 is CASSRGAQAEAFF. In DNA form, the CDR3 reads TGCGCCAGCAGCCGCGGGGCGCAGGCTGAAGCTTTCTTT.

This chain joins TRBV20-1 and TRBJ2-2, with 9 bases matching TRBD1. The CDR3 covers 13 residues. Trimming took 5 bases from V and 5 from J; bases not matched to a gene: 3. Germline CDR1 DFQATT, CDR2 SNEGSKA (reference sequence). CDR3 coding DNA: TGCAGTGCTCCGGGACAGGGTACCGGGGAGCTGTTTTTT. This sequence encodes CSAPGQGTGELFF.

Only one count was recorded for this clonotype. The rearrangement uses TRBV30 and TRBJ2-1; D is ambiguous. The germline V gene encodes CDR1 GTSNPN and CDR2 SVGIG (reference sequence). V was trimmed by 5 bases and J by 8 bases, leaving 10 bases between them. The length of the CDR3 is 11 residues. The CDR3 coding sequence is TGTGCCTGGCGAAGGATGGATGAGCAGTTCTTC. Amino acid sequence: CAWRRMDEQFF. Combining the CDR3 with reference TRBV30 and TRBJ2-1 gives the whole variable domain SQTIHQWPATLVQPVGSPLSLECTVEGTSNPNLYWYRQAAGRGLQLLFYSVGIGQISSEVPQNLSASRPQDRQFILSSKKLLLSDSGFYLCAWRRMDEQFFGPGTRLTVL.

The chain couples TRBV2 to TRBJ2-7; no definite D call. From germline, CDR1 is SNHLY and CDR2 FYNNEI. The CDR3 has 16 residues. V dropped 7 bases and J dropped 0 bases, with 19 bases sitting between them. CDR3 sequence: CASKRVGLLSSYEQYF. As DNA, the CDR3 is TGTGCCAGCAAACGGGTCGGCCTACTTAGCTCCTACGAGCAGTACTTC.

The genes are TRBV24-1 and TRBJ2-5; 8 bases map to TRBD1. V lost 0 bases, J lost 2 bases, and 1 base stayed unmatched. Germline loops: CDR1 KGHDR, CDR2 SFDVKD. The CDR3 totals 15 residues. The DNA for the CDR3 is TGTGCCACCAGTGATTTGCGACAGGGGCAAGAGACCCAGTACTTC. Protein: CATSDLRQGQETQYF.

This chain links TRBV5-6 with TRBJ1-2, with D hard to call. Germline V gene sequence: CDR1 SGHDT, CDR2 YYEEEE. V lost 2 bases and J lost 2, with 10 bases in between. The CDR3 is made up of 14 amino acids. The CDR3 DNA reads as TGTGCCAGCAGCTTAACCAACACCAACTATGGCTACACCTTC. Protein product: CASSLTNTNYGYTF. The full variable domain, rest sourced from reference TRBV5-6 and TRBJ1-2, is DAGVTQSPTHLIKTRGQQVTLRCSPKSGHDTVSWYQQALGQGPQFIFQYYEEEERQRGNFPDRFSGHQFPNYSSELNVNALLLGDSALYLCASSLTNTNYGYTFGSGTRLTVV.

This chain uses TRBV4-1 with TRBJ2-1, with TRBD1 identical over 7 bases. V was clipped by 0 bases and J by 8 bases; unmatched bases: 7. Germline CDR1 reads MGHRA; CDR2 reads YSYEKL. The CDR3 has 15 amino acids. In DNA, the CDR3 is TGCGCCAGCAGCCAAGATCTTTACAGGGGCTATGAGCAGTTCTTC. Protein: CASSQDLYRGYEQFF.

The chain is built from TRBV30 and TRBJ2-2; 7 nucleotides match TRBD2. Germline assignment: CDR1 GTSNPN and CDR2 SVGIG (reference sequence). Germline trimming cut 2 bases from V and 6 bases from J; bases unmatched to any gene: 3. The CDR3 totals 13 residues. The CDR3 coding sequence is TGTGCCTGGAGTACACTAGCGCCCGGGGAGCTGTTTTTT. Its translation: CAWSTLAPGELFF.

V gene TRBV9 combines with J gene TRBJ2-2; 8 bases align to TRBD1. This CDR3 is built from 15 residues. Germline assignment: CDR1 SGDLS and CDR2 YYNGEE. Germline trimming cut 4 bases from V and 7 bases from J; bases unmatched to any gene: 9. CDR3 in amino acids: CASSPKDREVGELFF. The DNA of the CDR3 is TGTGCCAGCAGCCCAAAGGACAGGGAAGTCGGGGAGCTGTTTTTT.

The chain uses TRBV29-1 and TRBJ1-4, with D unresolved. CDR3 length: 13 amino acids. The V gene's germline CDR1 is SQVTM and CDR2 ANQGSEA. Between the trimmed V and J ends, which lost 4 bases and 7 bases, there was a span of 13 bases. CDR3 nucleotides: TGCAGCGTTGGACGGGTGGGGAGTGAAAAACTGTTTTTT. This sequence encodes CSVGRVGSEKLFF. The entire variable domain, with the rest obtained from reference TRBV29-1 and TRBJ1-4, is as follows: SAVISQKPSRDICQRGTSLTIQCQVDSQVTMMFWYRQQPGQSLTLIATANQGSEATYESGFVIDKFPISRPNLTFSTLTVSNMSPEDSSIYLCSVGRVGSEKLFFGSGTQLSVL.

The chain joins TRBV7-3 to TRBJ2-1, with a possible D match to TRBD2 (6 bases). The CDR3 consists of 12 residues. CDR1 and CDR2 (germline): SGHTA, FQGTGA. V shed 5 bases and J shed 10 bases, with 12 bases lying between them. In DNA, the CDR3 is TGTGCCAGCAGCCCGGGAGTTACCGAGCAGTTCTTC. Amino acid sequence: CASSPGVTEQFF.

V gene TRBV3-1 combines with J gene TRBJ1-2, with D maybe TRBD1 (6 bases). V lost 3 bases and J lost 11, with 13 bases in between. The CDR3 covers 12 residues. Germline CDR1 LGHDT, CDR2 YNNKEL (reference sequence). CDR3 sequence: CASSQQGLGYTF. The CDR3 DNA reads as TGTGCCAGCAGCCAGCAGGGGCTGGGATACACCTTC.

The rearrangement joins TRBV29-1 to TRBJ2-1; D is undetermined. V was clipped by 4 bases and J by 1 base, with 11 bases between them. This CDR3 region has 14 residues. Germline V gene sequence: CDR1 SQVTM, CDR2 ANQGSEA. The CDR3 DNA follows: TGCAGCGTTGTCACTTTCCTTTCCTACAATGAGCAGTTCTTC. Protein sequence: CSVVTFLSYNEQFF.

The rearrangement uses TRBV9 and TRBJ2-3; 9 bases align to TRBD2. V lost 3 bases, J lost 1 base, and 6 bases stayed unmatched. Germline CDR1 reads SGDLS; CDR2 reads YYNGEE. The CDR3 totals 16 residues. The DNA of the CDR3 is TGTGCCAGCAGCGCCGAGCGACTAGCGGGCACAGATACGCAGTATTTT. Translated: CASSAERLAGTDTQYF.

This clonotype was seen once. V and J are TRBV27 and TRBJ1-1, with D perhaps matching TRBD1 (6 bases). V was shortened by 1 base and J by 11 bases, with 17 bases between the two germline ends. Germline lookup yields CDR1 MNHEY and CDR2 SMNVEV (reference sequence). This CDR3 has 14 amino acids. The CDR3 coding sequence is TGTGCCAGCAGTTTATTCGGGGGCCCAGGGAATGCTTTCTTT. Translated, it gives CASSLFGGPGNAFF.

The chain combines TRBV29-1 with TRBJ2-1; 16 bases fit TRBD2. The CDR3 spans 15 residues. Germline loops: CDR1 SQVTM, CDR2 ANQGSEA. With V trimmed by 8 bases and J by 3 bases, 4 bases remained unmatched. CDR3 region: CSMGTSGRVYNEQFF. CDR3 DNA sequence: TGCAGCATGGGGACTAGCGGGAGGGTCTACAATGAGCAGTTCTTC.